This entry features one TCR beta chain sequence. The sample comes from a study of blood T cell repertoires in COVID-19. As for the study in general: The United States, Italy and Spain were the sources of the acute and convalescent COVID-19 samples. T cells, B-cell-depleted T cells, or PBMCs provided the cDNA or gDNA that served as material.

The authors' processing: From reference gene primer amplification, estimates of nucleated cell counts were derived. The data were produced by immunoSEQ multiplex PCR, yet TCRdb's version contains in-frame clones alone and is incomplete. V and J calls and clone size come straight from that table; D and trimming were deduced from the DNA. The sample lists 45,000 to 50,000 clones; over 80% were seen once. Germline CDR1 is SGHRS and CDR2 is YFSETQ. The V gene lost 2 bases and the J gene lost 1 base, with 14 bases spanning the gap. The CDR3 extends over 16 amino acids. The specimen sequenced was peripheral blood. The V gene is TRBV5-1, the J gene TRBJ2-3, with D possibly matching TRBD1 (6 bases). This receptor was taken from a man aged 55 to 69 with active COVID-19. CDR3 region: CASSFGNEGGTDTQYF. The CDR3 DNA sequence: TGCGCCAGCAGCTTCGGCAATGAGGGGGGCACAGATACGCAGTATTTT.